The 28 T cell receptor beta chains presented below share a single source sample, sequenced in a study of blood T cells in healthy people across ages. Together with a sample-barcoded 5' primer, a J-beta primer mix was included in a second PCR lasting about 7 to 11 cycles. TCRdb re-derived calls from the 5' RACE reads in MiXCR, one entry per CDR3 protein. There are roughly 1,700,000 distinct CDR3 sequences in the sample; roughly 30% occur only once, and roughly 8% lies in the top ten. Source material: blood. The receptor set was obtained from a woman aged 30 to 39 in good health.

The chain joins TRBV4-3 to TRBJ2-2; D possibly corresponds to TRBD2 (5 bases). Germline values: CDR1 LGHNA, CDR2 YSLEER. CDR3 length: 14 residues. The V and J ends lost 0 bases and 8 bases respectively, with 10 bases between them. The CDR3 loop is CASSQDGVAGELFF. CDR3 nucleotides: TGCGCCAGCAGCCAAGACGGGGTAGCTGGGGAGCTGTTTTTT.

Turning to this clonotype: One junction end disagrees with the germline gene, perhaps due to a read error. The rearrangement joins TRBV7-2 to TRBJ2-3, with D possibly TRBD2 on 5 matching bases. This CDR3 contains 11 residues. Germline loops: CDR1 SGHTA, CDR2 FQGNSA. Written as DNA, the CDR3 is TGTGCCACAGCAGGAGGAGATACGCTGTATTTT. Translated: CATAGGDTLYF.

V and J are TRBV4-1 and TRBJ1-2; possibly TRBD1 for D (5 bases). Germline loops: CDR1 MGHRA, CDR2 YSYEKL. The CDR3 is 14 amino acids. Trimming took off 3 bases at V and 6 bases at J, with 14 bases between the two ends. The CDR3 nucleotides are TGCGCCAGCAGCCAGCTGCCGGGGCCTCATGGCTACACCTTC. Encoded protein: CASSQLPGPHGYTF.

The chain combines TRBV7-2 with TRBJ2-2; D not resolved. Germline values: CDR1 SGHTA, CDR2 FQGNSA. V was pared by 6 bases and J by 13 bases, with 12 bases between. This CDR3 spans 11 amino acids. In DNA, the CDR3 is TGTGCCAGCAGTTTAATGGATGCGCTGTTTTTT. It is translated as CASSLMDALFF.

V gene TRBV29-1 combines with J gene TRBJ1-1; D not certain. The CDR3 runs to 14 residues. The V gene lost 7 bases and the J gene lost 3 bases, with 18 bases spanning the gap. Germline CDR1 SQVTM, CDR2 ANQGSEA. The chain's CDR3 is CSARLGRADTEAFF. The DNA of the CDR3 is TGCAGCGCCCGTTTGGGGAGGGCGGACACTGAAGCTTTCTTT. Looking up the rest from reference TRBV29-1 and TRBJ1-1 gives the full variable domain: SAVISQKPSRDICQRGTSLTIQCQVDSQVTMMFWYRQQPGQSLTLIATANQGSEATYESGFVIDKFPISRPNLTFSTLTVSNMSPEDSSIYLCSARLGRADTEAFFGQGTRLTVV.

This clonotype was counted a few times. The chain recombines TRBV20-1 with TRBJ2-1; maybe TRBD1 (6 bases). The CDR3 has 15 amino acids. In germline, CDR1 is DFQATT, CDR2 SNEGSKA (reference sequence). Trimming left V 2 bases short and J 2 bases short, with 13 bases between. The CDR3 region has the DNA TGCAGTGCTAGAACAGGGTCGAGGGCCTACAATGAGCAGTTCTTC. Its protein product is CSARTGSRAYNEQFF.

Notes on this clonotype: Germline is not matched at one junction end, which may reflect a read error. V usage is TRBV7-9 and J usage is TRBJ2-5; 12 bases are shared with TRBD2. This CDR3 contains 17 residues. Germline V gene lookup returns CDR1 SEHNR and CDR2 FQNEAQ (reference sequence). This CDR3 is CASSLARTSGAQEAQYF. CDR3 sequence (DNA): TGTGCCAGCAGCTTAGCGAGGACTAGCGGGGCTCAAGAGGCCCAGTACTTC.

This clonotype was found a few times. The chain is built from TRBV29-1 and TRBJ2-7; no clear D gene. Looked up from germline, CDR1 is SQVTM and CDR2 is ANQGSEA. V was pared by 1 base and J by 9 bases, with 19 bases between. The CDR3 spans 14 residues. CDR3 sequence reads: CSVEGAVTYEWQYF. CDR3 DNA sequence: TGCAGCGTTGAAGGGGCGGTGACCTACGAGTGGCAGTACTTC.

This clonotype was seen ten or more times. The chain joins TRBV12-3 or TRBV12-4 to TRBJ2-7; no clear D gene. V lost 4 bases to trimming and J lost 3 bases, with 10 bases between them. This CDR3 has 13 residues. This CDR3 is CASSSSNNYEQYF. The CDR3 DNA reads TGTGCCAGCAGTTCAAGCAATAACTACGAGCAGTACTTC.

The genes are TRBV2 and TRBJ2-7; D remains ambiguous. Germline CDR1 reads SNHLY; CDR2 reads FYNNEI. The CDR3 has 13 amino acids. Trimming removed 6 bases at V and 0 bases at J, with 9 bases between. In nucleotides, the CDR3 is TGTGCCAGCAGGGAACTAACCTCCTACGAGCAGTACTTC. As protein: CASRELTSYEQYF.

This clonotype was seen a few times. The chain carries TRBV2 and TRBJ2-7; 12 nucleotides align to TRBD1. Losses at the gene ends were 8 bases for V and 5 bases for J; bases not matched to a gene: 4. Germline lookup yields CDR1 SNHLY and CDR2 FYNNEI. CDR3 length equals 13 residues. In nucleotides, the CDR3 is TGTGCCAGCCGGGACAGGGGGCGGGACGAGCAGTACTTC. Protein sequence: CASRDRGRDEQYF.

The chain links TRBV7-9 to TRBJ2-7; 9 bases map to TRBD2. The CDR3 contains 14 residues. CDR1 is SEHNR and CDR2 is FQNEAQ in the germline V gene (reference sequence). After removal of 7 bases from V and 6 bases from J, the junction contained 10 bases not matched to a gene. The CDR3 DNA reads as TGTGCCAGCAAGCGGGAGGCGGGGGGATGCGAGCAGTACTTC. This codes for CASKREAGGCEQYF.

This clonotype was counted only a few times. The rearrangement joins TRBV11-3 to TRBJ2-3, with TRBD2 matching 13 bases. In germline, CDR1 is SGHNT, CDR2 YENEEA. J was trimmed by 6 bases and V by 8 bases; bases with no gene match: 14. CDR3 length equals 17 residues. CDR3 DNA: TGTGCCAGCGACCCACTCGGGACTAGCGGGACTGCGGATACGCAGTATTTT. Protein: CASDPLGTSGTADTQYF.

This clonotype has only a few counts. The chain recombines TRBV6-5 with TRBJ2-1; TRBD1 is a possible D gene (5 bases). The CDR3 is 17 residues long. From germline, CDR1 is MNHEY and CDR2 SVGAGI. Trimming left V 0 bases short and J 2 bases short, with 14 bases between. CDR3 sequence: CASSYSGAAQPYNEQFF. The CDR3 coding sequence is TGTGCCAGCAGTTACTCAGGGGCCGCTCAACCCTACAATGAGCAGTTCTTC.

The chain recombines TRBV7-2 with TRBJ2-5; 9 nucleotides match TRBD2. The germline gives CDR1 SGHTA, CDR2 FQGNSA. The CDR3 length is 15 residues. The junction had 12 bases not matched to a gene; V was cut back by 2 bases and J by 11 bases. The CDR3 sequence is CASSLRGLASNEQYF. The CDR3 DNA is TGTGCCAGCAGCTTAAGAGGACTAGCGAGCAATGAGCAGTACTTC.

This chain connects TRBV20-1 to TRBJ2-3, with TRBD2 matching over 10 bases. The germline CDR1 and CDR2 sequences are DFQATT and SNEGSKA (reference sequence). Trimming cost V 3 bases and J 6 bases; bases outside gene matches: 6. CDR3 length: 14 amino acids. The DNA of the CDR3 is TGCAGTGCTAGGATTAGCGGGGGGACGGATACGCAGTATTTT. Its translation is CSARISGGTDTQYF.

Turning to this clonotype: One junction end disagrees with the germline gene, perhaps due to a read error. The rearrangement links TRBV2 to TRBJ1-1; D is ambiguous. CDR3 length equals 12 residues. Germline V CDR1 and CDR2: SNHLY, FYNNEI. The CDR3 loop is CASSGDMTEAFF. The DNA of the CDR3 is TGCGCCAGCAGTGGAGATATGACAGAAGCTTTCTTT.

This clonotype was found a few times. This chain uses TRBV18 with TRBJ2-5, with TRBD2 as a possible D gene (5 bases). In germline, CDR1 is KGHSH, CDR2 LQKENI. Trimming left V 3 bases short and J 2 bases short, with 13 bases between. The CDR3 sequence is 15 residues long. The CDR3 DNA reads as TGTGCCAGCTCACCGGACTGGAGTCCACAAGAGACCCAGTACTTC. Amino acids: CASSPDWSPQETQYF.

This clonotype was observed a handful of times. The chain uses TRBV20-1 and TRBJ2-7; D remains unclear. With 1 base removed from V and 0 bases from J, the gap between germline ends came to 7 bases. CDR3 length equals 13 residues. Germline CDR1 and CDR2: DFQATT and SNEGSKA (reference sequence). The CDR3: CSARALISYEQYF. CDR3 coding DNA: TGCAGTGCTAGAGCCTTGATCTCCTACGAGCAGTACTTC.

Comment on this clonotype: This may come from a read error, since a much larger clone is one base off. The V and J genes are TRBV4-1 and TRBJ2-7; D is undetermined. Germline V gene lookup returns CDR1 MGHRA and CDR2 YSYEKL. The CDR3 is 14 residues long. The CDR3 sequence: CASCQDVASYEQYF. The DNA of the CDR3 is TGCGCCAGCTGCCAAGACGTGGCTTCTTACGAGCAGTACTTC.

The chain couples TRBV12-3 or TRBV12-4 to TRBJ2-4, with a weak D call TRBD1 (5 bases). The J call may not be correct, given that the DNA end is closer to TRBJ2-7. CDR3 length: 13 amino acids. Here the CDR3 DNA reads TGTGCCAGCAGTTCGCAGCAGGGAAACGAGCAGTACTTC. Protein: CASSSQQGNEQYF.

V usage is TRBV5-5 and J usage is TRBJ2-3, with D unclear. CDR3 length equals 15 residues. Germline lookup yields CDR1 SGHKS and CDR2 YYEKEE (reference sequence). The V gene lost 0 bases and the J gene lost 0 bases, with 8 bases spanning the gap. CDR3 amino acids: CASSLGLISTDTQYF. The CDR3, as DNA: TGTGCCAGCAGCTTGGGCCTAATAAGCACAGATACGCAGTATTTT.

This clonotype was seen more than once but under ten times. V and J are TRBV19 and TRBJ1-5, with D uncertain. This CDR3 is built from 12 residues. Germline V lookup: CDR1 LNHDA, CDR2 SQIVND (reference sequence). Trimming removed 6 bases at V and 5 bases at J, with 8 bases between. The CDR3 DNA is TGTGCCAGTAGACAGTCCTATCAGCCCCAGCATTTT. It is translated as CASRQSYQPQHF.

This clonotype was seen at least ten times. The chain joins TRBV6-1 to TRBJ2-7, with TRBD1 identical over 12 bases. V was clipped by 8 bases and J by 5 bases; unmatched bases: 7. Germline CDR1 reads MNHNS; CDR2 reads SASEGT. CDR3 length equals 14 residues. CDR3 DNA sequence: TGTGCCAGCCCCAAGGGGACAGGGGGCGACGAGCAGTACTTC. It translates to CASPKGTGGDEQYF.

This clonotype was observed a handful of times. The rearrangement uses TRBV7-6 and TRBJ1-1, with D hard to call. CDR3 length equals 14 residues. Germline CDR1 SGHVS, CDR2 FNYEAQ. Deletions cut 5 bases from V and 0 bases from J, with 10 bases between. The CDR3 DNA sequence: TGTGCCAGCAGCCCCAATACCCTGAACACTGAAGCTTTCTTT. The encoded protein is CASSPNTLNTEAFF.

The chain combines TRBV9 with TRBJ2-4; D is perhaps TRBD2 (5 bases). The germline gives CDR1 SGDLS, CDR2 YYNGEE. CDR3 length equals 14 residues. V gave up 4 bases and J gave up 7 bases, with 15 bases separating them. CDR3 amino acids: CASSKSSRGNIQYF. CDR3 nucleotides: TGTGCCAGCAGCAAAAGCTCTAGAGGGAACATTCAGTACTTC.

The chain has TRBV7-2 and TRBJ2-1; D perhaps matches TRBD1 (6 bases). Deletions cut 1 base from V and 6 bases from J, with 13 bases between. The CDR3 has 15 amino acids. Germline values: CDR1 SGHTA, CDR2 FQGNSA. DNA of the CDR3: TGTGCCAGCAGCTTAGGGGACAACCTCGCCAATGAGCAGTTCTTC. Amino acid sequence: CASSLGDNLANEQFF.

The chain couples TRBV12-3 or TRBV12-4 to TRBJ2-1; a possible D gene is TRBD2 (6 bases). CDR3 length: 13 residues. V was shortened by 7 bases and J by 9 bases, with 16 bases between the two germline ends. CDR3 DNA: TGTGCCAGCACCCTCGGGCGGGATGGTGAGCAGTTCTTC. Translation gives CASTLGRDGEQFF.